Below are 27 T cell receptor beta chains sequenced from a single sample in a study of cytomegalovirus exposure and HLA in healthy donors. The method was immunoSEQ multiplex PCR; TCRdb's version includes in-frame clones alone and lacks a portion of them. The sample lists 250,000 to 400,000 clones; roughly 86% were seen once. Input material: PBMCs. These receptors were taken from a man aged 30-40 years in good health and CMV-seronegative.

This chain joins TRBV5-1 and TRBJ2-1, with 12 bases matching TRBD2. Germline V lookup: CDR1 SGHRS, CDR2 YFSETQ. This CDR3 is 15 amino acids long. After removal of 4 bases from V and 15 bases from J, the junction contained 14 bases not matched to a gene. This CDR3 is CASSETLAGGRRRFF. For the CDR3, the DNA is TGCGCCAGCAGCGAGACGCTAGCGGGGGGGCGTCGCCGGTTCTTC.

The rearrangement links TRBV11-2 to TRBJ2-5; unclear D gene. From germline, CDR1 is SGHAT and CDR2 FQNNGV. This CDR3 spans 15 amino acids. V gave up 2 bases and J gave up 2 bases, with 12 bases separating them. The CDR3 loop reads CASSLYNTKQETQYF. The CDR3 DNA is TGTGCCAGCAGCTTATATAACACGAAGCAAGAGACCCAGTACTTC. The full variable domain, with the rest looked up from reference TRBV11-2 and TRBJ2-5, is EAGVAQSPRYKIIEKRQSVAFWCNPISGHATLYWYQQILGQGPKLLIQFQNNGVVDDSQLPKDRFSAERLKGVDSTLKIQPAKLEDSAVYLCASSLYNTKQETQYFGPGTRLLVL.

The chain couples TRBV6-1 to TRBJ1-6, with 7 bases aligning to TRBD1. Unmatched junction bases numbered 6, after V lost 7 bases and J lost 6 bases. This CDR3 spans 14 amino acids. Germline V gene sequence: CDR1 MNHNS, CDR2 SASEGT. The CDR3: CASTGTVRNSPLHF. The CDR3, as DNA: TGTGCCAGCACCGGGACAGTCCGTAATTCACCCCTCCACTTT.

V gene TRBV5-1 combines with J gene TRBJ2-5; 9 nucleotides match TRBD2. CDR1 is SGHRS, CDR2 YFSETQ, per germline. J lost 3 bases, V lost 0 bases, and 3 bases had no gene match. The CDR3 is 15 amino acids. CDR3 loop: CASSLGGGAKETQYF. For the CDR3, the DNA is TGCGCCAGCAGCTTGGGCGGGGGGGCCAAAGAGACCCAGTACTTC.

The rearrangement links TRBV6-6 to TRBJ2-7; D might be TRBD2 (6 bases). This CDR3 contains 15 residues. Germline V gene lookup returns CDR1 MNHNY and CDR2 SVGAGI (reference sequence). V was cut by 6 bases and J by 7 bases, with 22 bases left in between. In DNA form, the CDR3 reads TGTGCCAGCAGAGCTCCGGGACTCACTTTCAGAGAGCAGTACTTC. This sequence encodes CASRAPGLTFREQYF.

The CDR3 region has the DNA TGTGCCAGCTCAGAGGCTAGGACAGTAAATTCACCCCTCCACTTT. It encodes CASSEARTVNSPLHF. This rearrangement joins TRBV18 to TRBJ1-6; D is possibly TRBD1 (6 bases). Germline CDR1 reads KGHSH; CDR2 reads LQKENI. Deletions cut 5 bases from V and 7 bases from J, with 15 bases between. This CDR3 is 15 amino acids long.

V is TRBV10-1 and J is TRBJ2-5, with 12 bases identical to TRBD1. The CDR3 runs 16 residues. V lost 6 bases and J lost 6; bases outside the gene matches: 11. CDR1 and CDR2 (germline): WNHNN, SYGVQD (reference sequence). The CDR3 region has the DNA TGCGCCAGCAGCGATACCGGGACAGGGGGCGGGAAGACCCAGTACTTC. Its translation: CASSDTGTGGGKTQYF.

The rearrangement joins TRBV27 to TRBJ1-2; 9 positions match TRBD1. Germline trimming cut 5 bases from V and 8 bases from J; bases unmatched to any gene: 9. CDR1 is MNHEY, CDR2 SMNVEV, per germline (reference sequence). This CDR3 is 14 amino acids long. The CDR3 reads CASSEQTGGRGYTF. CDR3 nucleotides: TGTGCCAGCAGTGAGCAAACAGGGGGCCGGGGCTACACCTTC.

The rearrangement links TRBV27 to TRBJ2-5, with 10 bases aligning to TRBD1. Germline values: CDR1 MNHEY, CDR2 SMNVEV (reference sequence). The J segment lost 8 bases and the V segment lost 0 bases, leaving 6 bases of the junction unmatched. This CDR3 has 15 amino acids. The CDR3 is CASSLSEGTGDTQYF. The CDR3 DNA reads TGTGCCAGCAGTTTATCGGAAGGGACAGGGGACACCCAGTACTTC.

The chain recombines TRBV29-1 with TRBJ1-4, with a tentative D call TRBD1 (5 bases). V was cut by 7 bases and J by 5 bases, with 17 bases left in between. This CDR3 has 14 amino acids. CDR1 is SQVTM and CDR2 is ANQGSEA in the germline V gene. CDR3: CSATSGGVNEKLFF. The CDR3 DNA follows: TGCAGCGCCACTAGTGGGGGGGTCAATGAAAAACTGTTTTTT.

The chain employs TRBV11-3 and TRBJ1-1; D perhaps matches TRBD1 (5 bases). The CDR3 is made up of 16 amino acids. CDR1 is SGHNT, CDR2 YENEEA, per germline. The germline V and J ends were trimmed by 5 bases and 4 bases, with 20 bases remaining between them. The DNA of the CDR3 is TGTGCCAGCAGCGCAGGGAAAGGAGTAAAGAGCACTGAAGCTTTCTTT. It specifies CASSAGKGVKSTEAFF.

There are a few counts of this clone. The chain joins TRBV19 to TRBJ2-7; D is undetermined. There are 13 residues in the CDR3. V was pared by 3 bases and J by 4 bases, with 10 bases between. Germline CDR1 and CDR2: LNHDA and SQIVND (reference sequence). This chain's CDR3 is CASSIGLGYEQYF. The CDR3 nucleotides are TGTGCCAGTAGTATTGGTCTCGGGTACGAGCAGTACTTC.

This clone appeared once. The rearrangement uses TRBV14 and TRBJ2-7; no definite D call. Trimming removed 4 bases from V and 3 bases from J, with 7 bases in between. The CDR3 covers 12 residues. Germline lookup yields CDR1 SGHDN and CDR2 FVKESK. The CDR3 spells CASSLGFYEQYF. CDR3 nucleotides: TGTGCCAGCAGCCTCGGGTTCTACGAGCAGTACTTC.

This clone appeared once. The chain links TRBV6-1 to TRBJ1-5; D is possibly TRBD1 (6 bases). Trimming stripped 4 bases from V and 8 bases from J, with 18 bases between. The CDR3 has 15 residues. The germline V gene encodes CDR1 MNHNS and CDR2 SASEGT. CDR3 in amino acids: CASSGDRQAGEPQHF. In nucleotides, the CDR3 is TGTGCCAGCAGTGGAGACCGACAGGCAGGAGAGCCCCAGCATTTT.

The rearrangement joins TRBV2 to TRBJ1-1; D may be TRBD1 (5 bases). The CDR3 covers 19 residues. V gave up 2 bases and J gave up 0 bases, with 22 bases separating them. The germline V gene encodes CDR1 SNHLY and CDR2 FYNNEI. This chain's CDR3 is CASSEIAPGVGLMNTEAFF. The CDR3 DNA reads TGTGCCAGCAGTGAAATTGCCCCGGGGGTGGGGTTAATGAACACTGAAGCTTTCTTT.

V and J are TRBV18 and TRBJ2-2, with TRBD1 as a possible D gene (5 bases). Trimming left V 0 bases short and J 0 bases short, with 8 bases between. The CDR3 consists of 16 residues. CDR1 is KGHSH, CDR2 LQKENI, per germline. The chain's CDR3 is CASSPPRVANTGELFF. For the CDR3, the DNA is TGTGCCAGCTCACCACCCAGGGTAGCGAACACCGGGGAGCTGTTTTTT.

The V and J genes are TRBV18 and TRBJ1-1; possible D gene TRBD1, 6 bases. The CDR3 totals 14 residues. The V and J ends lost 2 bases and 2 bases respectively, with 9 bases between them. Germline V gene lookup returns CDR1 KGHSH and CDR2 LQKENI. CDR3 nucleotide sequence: TGTGCCAGCTCACCAAGGGGGAGCAACACTGAAGCTTTCTTT. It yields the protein CASSPRGSNTEAFF.

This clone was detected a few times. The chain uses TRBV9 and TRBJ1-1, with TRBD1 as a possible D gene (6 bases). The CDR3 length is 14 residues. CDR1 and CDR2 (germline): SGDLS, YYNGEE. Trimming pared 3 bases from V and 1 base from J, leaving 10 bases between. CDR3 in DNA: TGTGCCAGCAGCGGTGACAGGAGGAACACTGAAGCTTTCTTT. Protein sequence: CASSGDRRNTEAFF.

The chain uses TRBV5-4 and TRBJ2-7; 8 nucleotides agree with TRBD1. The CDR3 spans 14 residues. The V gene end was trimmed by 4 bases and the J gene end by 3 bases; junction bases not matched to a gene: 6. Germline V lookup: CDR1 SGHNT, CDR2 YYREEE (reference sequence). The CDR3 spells CASSPTDRGYEQYF. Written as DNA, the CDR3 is TGTGCCAGCAGCCCTACCGACAGGGGCTACGAGCAGTACTTC.

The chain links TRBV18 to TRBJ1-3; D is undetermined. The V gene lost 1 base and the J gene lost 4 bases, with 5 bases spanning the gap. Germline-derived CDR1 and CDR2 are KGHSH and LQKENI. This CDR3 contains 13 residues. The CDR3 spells CASSPQLGNTIYF. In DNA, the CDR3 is TGTGCCAGCTCACCACAGCTGGGAAACACCATATATTTT.

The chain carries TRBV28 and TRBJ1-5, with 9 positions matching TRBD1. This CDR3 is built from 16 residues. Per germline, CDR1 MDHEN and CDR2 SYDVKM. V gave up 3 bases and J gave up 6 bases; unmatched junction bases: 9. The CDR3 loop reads CASSFQGQGRSQPQHF. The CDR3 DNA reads TGTGCCAGCAGTTTCCAAGGACAGGGGAGGTCTCAGCCCCAGCATTTT.

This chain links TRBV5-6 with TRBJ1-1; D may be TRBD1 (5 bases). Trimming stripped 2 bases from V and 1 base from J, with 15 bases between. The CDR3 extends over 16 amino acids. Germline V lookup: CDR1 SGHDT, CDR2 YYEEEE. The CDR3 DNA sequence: TGTGCCAGCAGCTTAACTCCAGGACAAGGGAACACTGAAGCTTTCTTT. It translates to CASSLTPGQGNTEAFF. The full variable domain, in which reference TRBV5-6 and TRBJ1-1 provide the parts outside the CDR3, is DAGVTQSPTHLIKTRGQQVTLRCSPKSGHDTVSWYQQALGQGPQFIFQYYEEEERQRGNFPDRFSGHQFPNYSSELNVNALLLGDSALYLCASSLTPGQGNTEAFFGQGTRLTVV.

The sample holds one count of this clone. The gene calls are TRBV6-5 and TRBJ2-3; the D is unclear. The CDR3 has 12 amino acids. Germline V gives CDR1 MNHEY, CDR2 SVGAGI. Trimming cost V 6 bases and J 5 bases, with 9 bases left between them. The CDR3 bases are TGTGCCAGCAGCCTACAGCTAGATACGCAGTATTTT. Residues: CASSLQLDTQYF.

The CDR3 reads CASSLSGAQTYGYTF. The DNA of the CDR3 is TGTGCCAGCAGTTTAAGCGGGGCCCAAACTTATGGCTACACCTTC. This rearrangement joins TRBV27 to TRBJ1-2; tentatively, D is TRBD1 (5 bases). The CDR3 has 15 amino acids. CDR1 is MNHEY, CDR2 SMNVEV, per germline (reference sequence). V lost 2 bases to trimming and J lost 5 bases, with 15 bases between them.

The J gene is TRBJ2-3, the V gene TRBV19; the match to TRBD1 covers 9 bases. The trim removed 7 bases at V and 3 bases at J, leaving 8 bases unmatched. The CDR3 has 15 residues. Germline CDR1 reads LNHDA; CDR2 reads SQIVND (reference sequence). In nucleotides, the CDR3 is TGTGCCAGTATAGCAGGGGGGACAGGGACAGATACGCAGTATTTT. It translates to CASIAGGTGTDTQYF.

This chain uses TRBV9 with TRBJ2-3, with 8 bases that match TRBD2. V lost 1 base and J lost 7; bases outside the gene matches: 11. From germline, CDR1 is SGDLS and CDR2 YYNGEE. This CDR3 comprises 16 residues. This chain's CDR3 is CASSVRGGGPPHTQYF. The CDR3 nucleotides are TGTGCCAGCAGCGTACGTGGCGGGGGGCCCCCTCATACGCAGTATTTT.

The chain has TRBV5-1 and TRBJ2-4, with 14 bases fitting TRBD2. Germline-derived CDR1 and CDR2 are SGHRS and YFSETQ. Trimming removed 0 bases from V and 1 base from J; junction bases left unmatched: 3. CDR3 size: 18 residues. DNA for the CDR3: TGCGCCAGCAGCTTGGCCTGGACTAGCGGGGGGGCCAAAAACATTCAGTACTTC. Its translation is CASSLAWTSGGAKNIQYF. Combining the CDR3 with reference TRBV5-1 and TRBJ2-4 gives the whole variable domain KAGVTQTPRYLIKTRGQQVTLSCSPISGHRSVSWYQQTPGQGLQFLFEYFSETQRNKGNFPGRFSGRQFSNSRSEMNVSTLELGDSALYLCASSLAWTSGGAKNIQYFGAGTRLSVL.